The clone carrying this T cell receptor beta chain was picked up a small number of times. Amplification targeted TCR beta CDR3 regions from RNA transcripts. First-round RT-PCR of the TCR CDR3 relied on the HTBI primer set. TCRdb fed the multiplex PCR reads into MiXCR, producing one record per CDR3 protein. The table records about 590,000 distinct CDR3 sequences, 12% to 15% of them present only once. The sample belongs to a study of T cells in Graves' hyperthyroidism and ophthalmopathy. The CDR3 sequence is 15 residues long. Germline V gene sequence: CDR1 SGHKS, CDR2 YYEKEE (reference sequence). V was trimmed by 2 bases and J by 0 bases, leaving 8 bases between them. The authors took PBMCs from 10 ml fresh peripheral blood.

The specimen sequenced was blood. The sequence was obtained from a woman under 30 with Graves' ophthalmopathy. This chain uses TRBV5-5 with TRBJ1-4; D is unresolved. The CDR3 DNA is TGTGCCAGCAGCTTTCCCCCGGCAACTAATGAAAAACTGTTTTTT. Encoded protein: CASSFPPATNEKLFF.